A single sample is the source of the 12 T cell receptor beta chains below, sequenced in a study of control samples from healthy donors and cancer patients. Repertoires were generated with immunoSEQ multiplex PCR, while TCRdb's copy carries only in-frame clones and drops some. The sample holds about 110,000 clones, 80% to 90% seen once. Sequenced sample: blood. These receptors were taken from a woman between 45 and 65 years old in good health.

The CDR3 is CAVASQGRGINQPQHF. In nucleotides, the CDR3 is TGTGCCGTGGCCAGCCAGGGTCGAGGGATTAATCAGCCCCAGCATTTT. The rearrangement joins TRBV19 to TRBJ1-5; D possibly corresponds to TRBD1 (5 bases). V lost 11 bases, J lost 4 bases, and 24 bases lay in between. There are 16 residues in the CDR3. Germline V gene data show CDR1 as LNHDA and CDR2 as SQIVND (reference sequence). Complete variable domain (other parts from reference TRBV19 and TRBJ1-5): DGGITQSPKYLFRKEGQNVTLSCEQNLNHDAMYWYRQDPGQGLRLIYYSQIVNDFQKGDIAEGYSVSREKKESFPLTVTSAQKNPTAFYLCAVASQGRGINQPQHFGDGTRLSIL.

CDR3 in amino acids: CASSALTVYNSPLHF. The DNA for the CDR3 is TGTGCCAGCAGTGCACTGACAGTCTATAATTCACCCCTCCACTTT. This chain connects TRBV25-1 to TRBJ1-6; possibly TRBD1 for D (5 bases). CDR3 length: 15 residues. Trimming pared 4 bases from V and 3 bases from J, leaving 10 bases between. Germline V gene data show CDR1 as MGHDK and CDR2 as SYGVNS.

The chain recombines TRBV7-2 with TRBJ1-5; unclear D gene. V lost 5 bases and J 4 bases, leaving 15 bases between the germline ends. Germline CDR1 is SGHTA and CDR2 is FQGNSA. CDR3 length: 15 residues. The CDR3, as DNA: TGTGCCAGCAGCCCGGGCGGCCAGACAAATCAGCCCCAGCATTTT. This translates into CASSPGGQTNQPQHF.

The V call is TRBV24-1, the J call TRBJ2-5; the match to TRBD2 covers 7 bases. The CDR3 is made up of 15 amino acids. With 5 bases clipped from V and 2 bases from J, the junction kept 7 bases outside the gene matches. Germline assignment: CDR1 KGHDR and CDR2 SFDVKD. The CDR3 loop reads CATSANLAVQETQYF. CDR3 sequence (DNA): TGTGCCACCAGTGCTAATCTAGCGGTACAAGAGACCCAGTACTTC.

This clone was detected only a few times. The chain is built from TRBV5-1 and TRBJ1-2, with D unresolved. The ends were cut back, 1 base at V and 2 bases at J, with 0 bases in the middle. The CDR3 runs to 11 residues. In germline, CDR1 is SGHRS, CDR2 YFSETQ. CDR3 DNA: TGCGCCAGCAGCTTGAACTATGGCTACACCTTC. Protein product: CASSLNYGYTF. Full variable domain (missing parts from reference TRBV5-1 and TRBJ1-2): KAGVTQTPRYLIKTRGQQVTLSCSPISGHRSVSWYQQTPGQGLQFLFEYFSETQRNKGNFPGRFSGRQFSNSRSEMNVSTLELGDSALYLCASSLNYGYTFGSGTRLTVV.

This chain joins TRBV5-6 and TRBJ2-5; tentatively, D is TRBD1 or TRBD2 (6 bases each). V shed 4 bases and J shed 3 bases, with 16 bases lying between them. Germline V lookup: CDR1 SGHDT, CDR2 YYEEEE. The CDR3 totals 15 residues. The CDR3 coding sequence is TGTGCCAGCAGCGGGGTGTACGGGGGCGAAGAGACCCAGTACTTC. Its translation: CASSGVYGGEETQYF.

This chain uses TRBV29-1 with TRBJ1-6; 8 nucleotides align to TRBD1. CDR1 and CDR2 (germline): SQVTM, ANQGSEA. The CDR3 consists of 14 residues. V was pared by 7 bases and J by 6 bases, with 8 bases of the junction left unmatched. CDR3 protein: CSGRRTGCNSPLHF. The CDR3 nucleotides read TGCAGCGGTCGCCGGACAGGGTGTAATTCACCCCTCCACTTT. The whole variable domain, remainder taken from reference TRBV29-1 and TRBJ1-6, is SAVISQKPSRDICQRGTSLTIQCQVDSQVTMMFWYRQQPGQSLTLIATANQGSEATYESGFVIDKFPISRPNLTFSTLTVSNMSPEDSSIYLCSGRRTGCNSPLHFGNGTRLTVT.

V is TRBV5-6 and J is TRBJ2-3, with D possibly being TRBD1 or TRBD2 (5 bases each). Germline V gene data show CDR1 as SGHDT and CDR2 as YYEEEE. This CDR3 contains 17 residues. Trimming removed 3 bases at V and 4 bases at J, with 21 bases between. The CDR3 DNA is TGTGCCAGCAGCTCCTACGGCCGGAGCAGGGACCCAGATACGCAGTATTTT. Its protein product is CASSSYGRSRDPDTQYF.

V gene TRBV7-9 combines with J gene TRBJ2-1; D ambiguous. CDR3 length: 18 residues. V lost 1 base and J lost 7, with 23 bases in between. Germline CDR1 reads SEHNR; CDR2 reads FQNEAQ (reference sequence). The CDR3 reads CASSLEPLRPPSQNEQFF. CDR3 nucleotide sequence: TGTGCCAGCAGCTTAGAGCCTCTAAGGCCTCCTTCGCAAAATGAGCAGTTCTTC.

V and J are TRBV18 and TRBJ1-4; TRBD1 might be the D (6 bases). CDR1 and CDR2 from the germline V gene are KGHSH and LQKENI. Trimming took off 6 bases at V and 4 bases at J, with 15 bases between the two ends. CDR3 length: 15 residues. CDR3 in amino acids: CASSHGTGSNEKLFF. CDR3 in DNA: TGTGCCAGCTCCCACGGTACAGGGAGTAATGAAAAACTGTTTTTT.

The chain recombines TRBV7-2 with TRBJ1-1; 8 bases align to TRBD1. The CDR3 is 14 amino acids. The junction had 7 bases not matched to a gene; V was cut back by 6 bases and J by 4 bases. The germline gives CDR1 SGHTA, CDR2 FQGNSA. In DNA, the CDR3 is TGTGCCAGCAGTCCCCAGGGGGCGACCACTGAAGCTTTCTTT. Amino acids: CASSPQGATTEAFF.

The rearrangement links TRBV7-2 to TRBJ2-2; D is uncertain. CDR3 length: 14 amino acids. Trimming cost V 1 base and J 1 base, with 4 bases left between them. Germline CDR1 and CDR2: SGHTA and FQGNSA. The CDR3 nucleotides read TGTGCCAGCAGCTTAGTTGGGAACACCGGGGAGCTGTTTTTT. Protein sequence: CASSLVGNTGELFF.